This passage covers 20 T cell receptor beta chains from one sample sequenced in a study of radiotherapy plus CTLA-4 blockade in lung cancer. The protocol was immunoSEQ multiplex PCR, while the TCRdb copy is restricted to in-frame clones and leaves out a portion. The sample holds 65,000 to 70,000 clones, 70% to 80% seen once. Sequenced here: peripheral blood, sampled from a patient treated with radiotherapy plus ipilimumab. Receptors originate from a human donor with non-small cell lung cancer who had a complete response to radiotherapy plus ipilimumab.

This clone was found once. This chain joins TRBV7-6 and TRBJ1-4; unclear D gene. This CDR3 has 15 residues. Germline values: CDR1 SGHVS, CDR2 FNYEAQ. V was pared by 2 bases and J by 0 bases, with 7 bases between. The CDR3, as DNA: TGTGCCAGCAGCTTAACGGGGTCAACTAATGAAAAACTGTTTTTT. Amino acid sequence: CASSLTGSTNEKLFF.

This clone occurred a few times. The chain combines TRBV6-1 with TRBJ1-2; D unclear. This CDR3 contains 17 residues. Germline V CDR1 and CDR2: MNHNS, SASEGT. The V gene lost 3 bases and the J gene lost 6 bases, with 23 bases spanning the gap. In nucleotides, the CDR3 is TGTGCCAGCAGTGATAGCCCCGGTGCCGGAGGAGGGAATGGCTACACCTTC. This gives the protein CASSDSPGAGGGNGYTF.

The chain uses TRBV6-5 and TRBJ1-5; maybe TRBD1 (6 bases). The V end was cut by 6 bases, the J end by 5 bases, with 17 bases between. CDR3 size: 15 residues. Germline-derived CDR1 and CDR2 are MNHEY and SVGAGI. For the CDR3, the DNA is TGTGCCAGCAGGCCCGTCTACAGGGCCGATCAGCCCCAGCATTTT. This translates into CASRPVYRADQPQHF.

Only one count was recorded for this clone. The chain links TRBV11-3 to TRBJ2-1; 11 bases are shared with TRBD2. J gave up 5 bases and V 4 bases, and 1 base lay outside the gene matches. The germline gives CDR1 SGHNT, CDR2 YENEEA. The CDR3 totals 14 residues. CDR3 protein: CASSSSGRNNEQFF. DNA of the CDR3: TGTGCCAGCAGCTCTAGCGGGAGGAACAATGAGCAGTTCTTC.

Only a few counts were recorded for this clone. The chain uses TRBV6-6 and TRBJ1-2; tentatively, D is TRBD1 (5 bases). Looked up from germline, CDR1 is MNHNY and CDR2 is SVGAGI (reference sequence). With 0 bases removed from V and 6 bases from J, the gap between germline ends came to 14 bases. The length of the CDR3 is 15 residues. The CDR3 protein is CASSYSNQGIHGYTF. Here the CDR3 DNA reads TGTGCCAGCAGTTACTCGAATCAGGGAATCCATGGCTACACCTTC.

The V and J genes are TRBV11-3 and TRBJ1-1; 7 bases align to TRBD1. The germline V gene has CDR1 SGHNT and CDR2 YENEEA. The V and J ends lost 5 bases and 4 bases, in that order; junction bases with no gene match: 7. The CDR3 runs 14 residues. CDR3 amino acids: CASSPRGLGTEAFF. DNA for the CDR3: TGTGCCAGCAGCCCAAGGGGGCTGGGCACTGAAGCTTTCTTT.

The V call is TRBV2, the J call TRBJ1-5, with D maybe TRBD1 (5 bases). V was clipped by 4 bases and J by 5 bases, with 12 bases between them. The germline V gene has CDR1 SNHLY and CDR2 FYNNEI. The CDR3 loop spans 14 amino acids. The CDR3: CASSVGGWDQPQHF. CDR3 DNA: TGTGCCAGCAGTGTCGGGGGTTGGGATCAGCCCCAGCATTTT.

The rearrangement links TRBV6-6 to TRBJ1-1; D gene unclear. Germline CDR1 MNHNY, CDR2 SVGAGI (reference sequence). This CDR3 spans 13 amino acids. V dropped 6 bases and J dropped 4 bases, with 12 bases sitting between them. CDR3 residues: CASSPERSTEAFF. In DNA form, the CDR3 reads TGTGCCAGCAGCCCAGAGCGTTCCACTGAAGCTTTCTTT.

The chain couples TRBV9 to TRBJ2-1; the match to TRBD2 covers 10 bases. The CDR3 sequence is 20 residues long. The junction had 20 bases not matched to a gene; V was cut back by 3 bases and J by 5 bases. Per the germline V gene, CDR1 is SGDLS and CDR2 is YYNGEE. The DNA for the CDR3 is TGTGCCAGCAGCGCCCCGACGGGTCTAGCGGGAGTGAGGGCCCACAATGAGCAGTTCTTC. Encoded protein: CASSAPTGLAGVRAHNEQFF.

The chain couples TRBV16 to TRBJ1-1; no reliable D call. The germline V gene encodes CDR1 KGHSY and CDR2 FQNENV. The CDR3 is 14 residues long. V lost 0 bases, J lost 1 base, and 6 bases lay in between. The CDR3 loop is CASSQSWANTEAFF. In DNA form, the CDR3 reads TGTGCCAGCAGCCAATCCTGGGCGAACACTGAAGCTTTCTTT. Based on the CDR3 plus reference TRBV16 and TRBJ1-1, the full variable domain is GEEVAQTPKHLVRGEGQKAKLYCAPIKGHSYVFWYQQVLKNEFKFLISFQNENVFDETGMPKERFSAKCLPNSPCSLEIQATKLEDSAVYFCASSQSWANTEAFFGQGTRLTVV.

V and J are TRBV7-2 and TRBJ1-5, with no clear D. Germline V gene data show CDR1 as SGHTA and CDR2 as FQGNSA. The ends were cut back, 4 bases at V and 1 base at J, with 5 bases in the middle. The CDR3 extends over 13 amino acids. The CDR3 sequence: CASSSQSNQPQHF. The CDR3 region has the DNA TGTGCCAGCAGCTCACAGAGCAATCAGCCCCAGCATTTT.

V is TRBV11-2 and J is TRBJ1-1; 7 bases map to TRBD1. V lost 3 bases to trimming and J lost 1 base; unmatched junction nucleotides: 5. The CDR3 runs to 15 residues. CDR1 is SGHAT, CDR2 FQNNGV, per germline. The DNA for the CDR3 is TGTGCCAGCAGCTTCTACAGGGGCCCGAACACTGAAGCTTTCTTT. Residues: CASSFYRGPNTEAFF.

This clone was found a few times. The chain couples TRBV5-6 to TRBJ1-1; D is ambiguous. The V end lost 1 base, the J end lost 3 bases, and 10 bases lay between the germline ends. The CDR3 totals 14 residues. Germline values: CDR1 SGHDT, CDR2 YYEEEE. CDR3 DNA: TGTGCCAGCAGCTTGCGGCGGGGATACACTGAAGCTTTCTTT. It is translated as CASSLRRGYTEAFF.

This clone occurred once. This sequence joins TRBV19 and TRBJ2-2; D may correspond to TRBD1 or TRBD2 (5 bases each). Deletions cut 3 bases from V and 6 bases from J, with 20 bases between. Germline V gene lookup returns CDR1 LNHDA and CDR2 SQIVND (reference sequence). The CDR3 covers 17 residues. The CDR3 region has the DNA TGTGCCAGTAGTATGACCCGAACCGGGACCGGGGCCGGGGAGCTGTTTTTT. Translating it yields CASSMTRTGTGAGELFF.

J is TRBJ2-7 and V is TRBV9; D gene unclear. The germline CDR1 and CDR2 sequences are SGDLS and YYNGEE. Trimming stripped 6 bases from V and 3 bases from J, with 13 bases between. The CDR3 totals 13 residues. CDR3: CASKGPYSYEQYF. The CDR3 bases are TGTGCCAGCAAGGGCCCCTACAGCTACGAGCAGTACTTC.

The chain joins TRBV7-9 to TRBJ2-5, with a tentative D call TRBD2 (6 bases). CDR1 is SEHNR and CDR2 is FQNEAQ in the germline V gene (reference sequence). V was trimmed by 5 bases and J by 7 bases, leaving 11 bases between them. The CDR3 contains 12 residues. CDR3 sequence: CASSQPRGTQYF. The CDR3 coding sequence is TGTGCCAGCAGCCAGCCGCGGGGGACCCAGTACTTC. The complete variable domain, with remaining parts taken from reference TRBV7-9 and TRBJ2-5, reads DTGVSQNPRHKITKRGQNVTFRCDPISEHNRLYWYRQTLGQGPEFLTYFQNEAQLEKSRLLSDRFSAERPKGSFSTLEIQRTEQGDSAMYLCASSQPRGTQYFGPGTRLLVL.

The CDR3 DNA reads TGTGCCAGCAGCTTAGTTCGCCCGGGACAGGGTAAGAATGAGCAGTTCTTC. It yields the protein CASSLVRPGQGKNEQFF. V and J are TRBV11-2 and TRBJ2-1; 9 nucleotides align to TRBD1. The germline gives CDR1 SGHAT, CDR2 FQNNGV. This CDR3 is built from 17 residues. V trimming: 1 base; J trimming: 7 bases; junction bases outside the gene matches: 11.

This clone was observed a handful of times. The chain is built from TRBV18 and TRBJ1-5; D is possibly TRBD1 (5 bases). The CDR3 sequence is 16 residues long. Trimming cost V 2 bases and J 3 bases, with 14 bases left between them. Germline V gives CDR1 KGHSH, CDR2 LQKENI. The CDR3 DNA is TGTGCCAGCTCACCAAAAGGGGTTAGGGACAATCAGCCCCAGCATTTT. As protein: CASSPKGVRDNQPQHF.

J is TRBJ2-7 and V is TRBV5-4; the D call may be TRBD1 or TRBD2 (5 bases each). V was trimmed by 3 bases and J by 4 bases, leaving 17 bases between them. CDR3 length equals 15 residues. Per germline, CDR1 SGHNT and CDR2 YYREEE (reference sequence). The CDR3 DNA is TGTGCCAGCAGCTCCCCTTCGCAGGGAGCATACGAGCAGTACTTC. Protein product: CASSSPSQGAYEQYF. Drawing the rest from reference TRBV5-4 and TRBJ2-7, the complete variable domain is ETGVTQSPTHLIKTRGQQVTLRCSSQSGHNTVSWYQQALGQGPQFIFQYYREEENGRGNFPPRFSGLQFPNYSSELNVNALELDDSALYLCASSSPSQGAYEQYFGPGTRLTVT.

This clone was seen a few times. The chain joins TRBV18 to TRBJ1-2; D is undetermined. Between the trimmed V and J ends, which lost 3 bases and 8 bases, there was a span of 13 bases. The CDR3 covers 13 residues. Germline V gives CDR1 KGHSH, CDR2 LQKENI. The CDR3 here is CASSPEGQGGYTF. CDR3 sequence (DNA): TGTGCCAGCTCACCGGAAGGGCAAGGCGGCTACACCTTC.